Below are 2 T cell receptor beta chains sequenced from a single sample in a study of siplizumab effects on memory and regulatory T cells. Sequencing was performed with immunoSEQ multiplex PCR; in TCRdb, only in-frame clones are kept and a portion is missing. The sample consists of 37,000 or so clones, 70% to 90% of them appearing once. Sequencing input: naive CD4+ T cells sorted from blood. The receptors shown here come from a human donor in good health.

The genes are TRBV7-9 and TRBJ1-2, with D hard to call. The V and J ends lost 1 base and 4 bases respectively, with 4 bases between them. The CDR3 length is 12 residues. Germline CDR1 reads SEHNR; CDR2 reads FQNEAQ (reference sequence). CDR3 coding DNA: TGTGCCAGCAGCTTAGTAAGCTATGGCTACACCTTC. It is translated as CASSLVSYGYTF.

The genes are TRBV5-5 and TRBJ2-1; maybe TRBD2 (5 bases). The CDR3 totals 14 residues. Trimming cost V 2 bases and J 8 bases, with 14 bases left between them. The germline V gene has CDR1 SGHKS and CDR2 YYEKEE (reference sequence). The CDR3 DNA sequence: TGTGCCAGCAGCTTAAACCGGGGTTTCTATGAGCAGTTCTTC. The encoded protein is CASSLNRGFYEQFF.